Included here is one TCR beta chain sequence, with context. From the 5' RACE reads, TCRdb called clonotypes with MiXCR, one entry per CDR3 protein. The sample records 400,000 to 550,000 distinct CDR3 sequences, roughly a fifth being singletons. The sample is drawn from a study of identical twins. V lost 3 bases to trimming and J lost 7 bases, with 13 bases between them. CDR1 MNHNS and CDR2 SASEGT come from the germline V gene. The CDR3 runs to 14 residues. This sample also belongs to another study, concerning T cells expressing NK-cell markers.

The sequenced sample consisted of CD4+ T cells sorted from blood. The chain is built from TRBV6-1 and TRBJ2-1; no definite D call. The TCR was taken from a woman younger than 35 in good health. This chain's CDR3 is CASSESTLRNEQFF. The CDR3, as DNA: TGTGCCAGCAGTGAGAGTACCCTTAGGAATGAGCAGTTCTTC.